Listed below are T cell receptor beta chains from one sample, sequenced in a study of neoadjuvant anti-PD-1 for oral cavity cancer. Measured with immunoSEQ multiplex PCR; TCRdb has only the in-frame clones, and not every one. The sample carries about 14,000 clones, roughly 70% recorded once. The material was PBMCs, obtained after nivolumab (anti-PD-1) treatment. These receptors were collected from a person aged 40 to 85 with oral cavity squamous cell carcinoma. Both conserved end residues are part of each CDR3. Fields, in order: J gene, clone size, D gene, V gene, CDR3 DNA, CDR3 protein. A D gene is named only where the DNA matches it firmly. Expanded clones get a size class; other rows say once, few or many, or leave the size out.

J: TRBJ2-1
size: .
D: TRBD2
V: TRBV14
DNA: TGTGCCAGCAGCCGTAGCGGGAATTACAATGAGCAGTTCTTC
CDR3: CASSRSGNYNEQFF

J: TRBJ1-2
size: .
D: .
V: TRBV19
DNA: TGTGCCAGTCAGAAACATGGCGGCTACACCTTC
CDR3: CASQKHGGYTF

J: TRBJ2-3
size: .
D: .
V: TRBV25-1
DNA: TGTGCCAGCGGATACAGGGAGAATACGCAGTATTTT
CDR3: CASGYRENTQYF

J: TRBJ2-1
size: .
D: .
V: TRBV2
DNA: TGTGCCAGCAGTGGGGCGGCGAATGAGCAGTTCTTC
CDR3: CASSGAANEQFF

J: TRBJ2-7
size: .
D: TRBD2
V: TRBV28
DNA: TGTGCCAGCAGTGTAGCGGGAGGGAGGAACGAGCAGTACTTC
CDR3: CASSVAGGRNEQYF

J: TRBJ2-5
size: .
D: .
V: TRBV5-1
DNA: TGCGCCAGCAGCTTGGTCCTGGCAGGGGTGGCCCAAGAGACCCAGTACTTC
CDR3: CASSLVLAGVAQETQYF

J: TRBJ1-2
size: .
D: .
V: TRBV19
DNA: TGTGCCAGTAACCCAGGAAGCTATGGCTACACCTTC
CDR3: CASNPGSYGYTF

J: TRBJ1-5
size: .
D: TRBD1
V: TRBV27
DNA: TGTGCCAGCAGTCTCGGGACAGGGGGTGATTGGCCCCAGCATTTT
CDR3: CASSLGTGGDWPQHF

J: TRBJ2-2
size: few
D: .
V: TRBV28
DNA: TGTGCCAGCAGTTTTCAGGGCTTGAACACCGGGGAGCTGTTTTTT
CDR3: CASSFQGLNTGELFF

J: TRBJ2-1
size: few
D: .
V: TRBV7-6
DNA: TGTGCCAGCAGCACGGGACAAATCAATGAGCAGTTCTTC
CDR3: CASSTGQINEQFF